These 5 T cell receptor beta chains were sequenced from one sample in a study of blood T cell repertoires in COVID-19. Sequenced by immunoSEQ multiplex PCR; TCRdb stores in-frame clones only, minus some. This sample has approximately 180,000 clones, with around 83% found just once. The sequencing input was PBMCs or T cells enriched from blood (not recorded which). The receptors derive from a middle-aged man who had recovered from COVID-19.

The rearrangement links TRBV7-3 to TRBJ1-6, with 7 bases fitting TRBD1. Germline values: CDR1 SGHTA, CDR2 FQGTGA. V dropped 2 bases and J dropped 7; count of bases not matched to a gene: 5. The CDR3 extends over 15 amino acids. CDR3 bases: TGTGCCAGCAGCTTAGGAGGGACAGCCAATTCACCCCTCCACTTT. Protein product: CASSLGGTANSPLHF.

The chain has TRBV12-5 and TRBJ1-3; 9 positions match TRBD1. The CDR3 has 16 amino acids. Trimming took 7 bases from V and 0 from J; bases not matched to a gene: 7. Germline lookup yields CDR1 LGHNT and CDR2 FRNRAP. As DNA, the CDR3 is TGTGCTAGTGCCCTGACAGGGGGTGACTCTGGAAACACCATATATTTT. This encodes CASALTGGDSGNTIYF.

The V gene is TRBV30, the J gene TRBJ2-4, with D perhaps matching TRBD2 (6 bases). Germline CDR1 reads GTSNPN; CDR2 reads SVGIG (reference sequence). Between the trimmed V and J ends, which lost 4 bases and 3 bases, there was a span of 10 bases. The CDR3 contains 13 residues. CDR3 sequence: CAWTPGGKNIQYF. The CDR3 DNA reads TGTGCCTGGACCCCCGGGGGCAAAAACATTCAGTACTTC. The complete variable domain, with remaining parts taken from reference TRBV30 and TRBJ2-4, reads SQTIHQWPATLVQPVGSPLSLECTVEGTSNPNLYWYRQAAGRGLQLLFYSVGIGQISSEVPQNLSASRPQDRQFILSSKKLLLSDSGFYLCAWTPGGKNIQYFGAGTRLSVL.

This clone was seen only a few times. V gene TRBV29-1 combines with J gene TRBJ1-4, with a tentative D call TRBD1 (5 bases). The V and J ends lost 4 bases and 6 bases respectively, with 12 bases between them. The CDR3 consists of 13 residues. Germline lookup yields CDR1 SQVTM and CDR2 ANQGSEA. CDR3 DNA sequence: TGCAGCGTTGGGCGGGGGACGGATGAAAAACTGTTTTTT. Translated: CSVGRGTDEKLFF.

The J gene is TRBJ1-5, the V gene TRBV25-1; possibly TRBD1 for D (5 bases). In germline, CDR1 is MGHDK, CDR2 SYGVNS. V lost 6 bases to trimming and J lost 0 bases, with 12 bases between them. The CDR3 consists of 15 residues. The CDR3 here is CASSPDGHSNQPQHF. The DNA of the CDR3 is TGTGCCAGCAGCCCTGACGGACATAGCAATCAGCCCCAGCATTTT.